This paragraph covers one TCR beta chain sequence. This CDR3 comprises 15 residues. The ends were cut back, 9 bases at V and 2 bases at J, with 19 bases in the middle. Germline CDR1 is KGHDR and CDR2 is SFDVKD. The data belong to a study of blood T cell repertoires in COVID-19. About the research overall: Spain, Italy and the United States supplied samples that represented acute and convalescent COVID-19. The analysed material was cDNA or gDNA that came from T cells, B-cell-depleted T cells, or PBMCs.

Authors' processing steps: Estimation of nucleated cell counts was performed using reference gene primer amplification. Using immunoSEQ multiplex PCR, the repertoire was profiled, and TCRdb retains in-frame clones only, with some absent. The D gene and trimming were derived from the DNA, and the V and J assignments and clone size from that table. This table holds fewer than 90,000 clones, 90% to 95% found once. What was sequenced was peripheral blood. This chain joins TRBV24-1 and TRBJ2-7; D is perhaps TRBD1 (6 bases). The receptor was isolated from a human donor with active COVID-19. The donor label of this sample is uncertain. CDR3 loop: CATRTYAGETYEQYF. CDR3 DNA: TGTGCCACCCGAACGTATGCAGGGGAAACCTACGAGCAGTACTTC.